Each of the 3 T cell receptor beta chains below was sequenced from the same sample in a study of OX40 agonist ivuxolimab in advanced cancers. Profiling relied on immunoSEQ multiplex PCR, and the TCRdb table lists in-frame clones only, not all of them. The sample gives tens of thousands of clones, roughly nine tenths of which show up once; over 35% is in the top ten. Sequencing used CD4+ or CD8+ T cells sorted from blood, obtained in a trial of the OX40 agonist ivuxolimab. The receptors here all came from an adult with an advanced solid tumor such as melanoma, head and neck, liver or kidney cancer.

This clone is a singleton in its sample. J is TRBJ1-2 and V is TRBV27; D perhaps matches TRBD1 (5 bases). The CDR3 covers 13 residues. Trimming shortened V by 3 bases and J by 9 bases, and 14 bases separated the two germline ends. CDR1 is MNHEY, CDR2 SMNVEV, per germline (reference sequence). CDR3 region: CASSFGWRGRYTF. The DNA for the CDR3 is TGTGCCAGCAGTTTCGGTTGGAGGGGTCGCTACACCTTC.

The chain is built from TRBV18 and TRBJ2-3; 8 nucleotides agree with TRBD2. The V and J ends lost 6 bases and 4 bases, in that order; junction bases with no gene match: 18. Germline CDR1 and CDR2: KGHSH and LQKENI. The CDR3 has 18 residues. This CDR3 is CASSRTFDSGMGSDTQYF. CDR3 DNA sequence: TGTGCCAGCTCCCGAACATTCGATAGCGGGATGGGGTCAGATACGCAGTATTTT.

V gene TRBV9 combines with J gene TRBJ2-7, with 8 nucleotides matching TRBD1. V shed 0 bases and J 3 bases; nucleotides not matched to a gene: 2. In germline, CDR1 is SGDLS, CDR2 YYNGEE. The CDR3 totals 14 residues. CDR3 region: CASSVGQGIYEQYF. The CDR3 nucleotides read TGTGCCAGCAGCGTAGGACAGGGGATCTACGAGCAGTACTTC.